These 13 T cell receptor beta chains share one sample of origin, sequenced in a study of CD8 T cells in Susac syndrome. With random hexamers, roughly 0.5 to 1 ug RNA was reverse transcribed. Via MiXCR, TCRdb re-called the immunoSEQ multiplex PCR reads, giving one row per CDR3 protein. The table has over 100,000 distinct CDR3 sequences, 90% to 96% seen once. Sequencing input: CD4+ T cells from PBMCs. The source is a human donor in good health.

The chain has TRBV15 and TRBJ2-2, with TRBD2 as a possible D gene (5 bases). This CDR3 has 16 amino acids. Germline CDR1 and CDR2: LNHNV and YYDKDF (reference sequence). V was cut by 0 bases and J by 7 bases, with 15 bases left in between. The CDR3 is CATSRDRTSYGGELFF. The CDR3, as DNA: TGTGCCACCAGCAGAGATCGGACTTCCTATGGCGGGGAGCTGTTTTTT.

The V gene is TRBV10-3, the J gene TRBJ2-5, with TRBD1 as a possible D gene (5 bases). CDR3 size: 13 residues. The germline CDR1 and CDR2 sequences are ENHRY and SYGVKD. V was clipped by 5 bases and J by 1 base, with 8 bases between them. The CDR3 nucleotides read TGTGCCATCAGTTATGACAGCCAAGAGACCCAGTACTTC. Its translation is CAISYDSQETQYF.

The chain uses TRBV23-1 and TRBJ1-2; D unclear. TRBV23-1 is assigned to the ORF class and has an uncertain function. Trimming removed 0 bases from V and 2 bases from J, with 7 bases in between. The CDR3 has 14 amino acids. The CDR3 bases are TGCGCCAGCAGTCAATCGAATGGGAACTATGGCTACACCTTC. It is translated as CASSQSNGNYGYTF.

Written as DNA, the CDR3 is TGTGCCAGCTCAGCGACAGGGAGAGGCTACGAGCAGTACTTC. It codes for CASSATGRGYEQYF. The chain employs TRBV18 and TRBJ2-7; 7 bases map to TRBD1. Trimming removed 5 bases from V and 3 bases from J; junction bases left unmatched: 7. CDR3 length: 14 amino acids. Per germline, CDR1 KGHSH and CDR2 LQKENI.

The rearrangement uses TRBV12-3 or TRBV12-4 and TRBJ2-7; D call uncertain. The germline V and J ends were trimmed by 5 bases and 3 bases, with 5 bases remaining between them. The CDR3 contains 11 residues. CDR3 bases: TGTGCCAGCAGTCGCTACTACGAGCAGTACTTC. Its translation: CASSRYYEQYF.

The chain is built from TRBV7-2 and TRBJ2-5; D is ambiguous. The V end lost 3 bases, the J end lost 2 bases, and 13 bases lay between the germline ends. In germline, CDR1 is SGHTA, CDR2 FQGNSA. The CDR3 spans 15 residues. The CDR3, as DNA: TGTGCCAGCAGCTTTCCACGGGTGACTCAAGAGACCCAGTACTTC. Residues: CASSFPRVTQETQYF.

The CDR3: CASSFSGTQGGELFF. In DNA form, the CDR3 reads TGTGCCAGCAGTTTCTCCGGGACCCAGGGTGGGGAGCTGTTTTTT. The J gene is TRBJ2-2, the V gene TRBV2; D tentatively reads TRBD1 or TRBD2 (5 bases each). CDR1 is SNHLY, CDR2 FYNNEI, per germline. CDR3 length: 15 residues. Trimming pared 5 bases from V and 8 bases from J, leaving 18 bases between.

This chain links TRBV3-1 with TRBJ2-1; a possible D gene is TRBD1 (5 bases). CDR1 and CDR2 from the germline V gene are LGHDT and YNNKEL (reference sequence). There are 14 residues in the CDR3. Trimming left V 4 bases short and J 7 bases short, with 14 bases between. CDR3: CASSRTTVSNEQFF. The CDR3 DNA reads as TGTGCCAGCAGCCGCACGACAGTCAGTAATGAGCAGTTCTTC.

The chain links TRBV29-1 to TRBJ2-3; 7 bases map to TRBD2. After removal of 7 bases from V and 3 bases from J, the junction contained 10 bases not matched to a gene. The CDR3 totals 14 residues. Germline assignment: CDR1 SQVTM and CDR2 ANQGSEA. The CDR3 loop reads CSAGVAGATDTQYF. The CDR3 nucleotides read TGCAGCGCCGGAGTCGCGGGAGCGACAGATACGCAGTATTTT.

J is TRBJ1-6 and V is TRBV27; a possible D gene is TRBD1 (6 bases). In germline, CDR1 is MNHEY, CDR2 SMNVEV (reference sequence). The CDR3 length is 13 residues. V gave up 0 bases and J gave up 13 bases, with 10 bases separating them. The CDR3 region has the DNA TGTGCCAGCAGTTTATCGAGGGGGGATCCCCTCCACTTT. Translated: CASSLSRGDPLHF.

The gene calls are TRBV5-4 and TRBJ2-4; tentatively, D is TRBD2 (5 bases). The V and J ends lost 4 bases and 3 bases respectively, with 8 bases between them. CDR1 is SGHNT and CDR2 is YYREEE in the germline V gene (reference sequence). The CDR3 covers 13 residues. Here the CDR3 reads CASSSSVKNIQYF. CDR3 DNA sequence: TGTGCCAGCAGCAGTAGCGTCAAAAACATTCAGTACTTC.

CDR3 loop: CAGIQTYEQYF. CDR3 bases: TGTGCCGGAATACAGACCTACGAGCAGTACTTC. The gene calls are TRBV21-1 and TRBJ2-7. TRBV21-1 is labeled a pseudogene. The CDR3 sequence is 11 residues long.

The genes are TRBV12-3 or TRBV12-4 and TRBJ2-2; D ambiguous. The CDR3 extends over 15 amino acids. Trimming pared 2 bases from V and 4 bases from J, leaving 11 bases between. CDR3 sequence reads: CASSLRATITGELFF. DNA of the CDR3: TGTGCCAGCAGTTTAAGAGCTACCATCACCGGGGAGCTGTTTTTT.